The 17 T cell receptor beta chains reported below all come from one sample, sequenced in a study of shared clonotypes between healthy human individuals. Profiled with immunoSEQ multiplex PCR; TCRdb holds only in-frame clones, not every one. The table includes over 1.5 million clones, approximately 98% detected once. Specimen: naive CD4+ T cells sorted from blood. Documented subset: CD45RA+ positively selected. The origin of the receptors is a man in his thirties or forties in good health.

This clone has only one observation. This chain joins TRBV30 and TRBJ2-5; TRBD2 matches 9 bases. V was pared by 3 bases and J by 6 bases, with 11 bases of the junction left unmatched. Germline CDR1 GTSNPN, CDR2 SVGIG (reference sequence). This CDR3 contains 15 residues. CDR3 bases: TGTGCCTGGAGGGGAAGGCGGGAGGGCCCAAAGACCCAGTACTTC. Translation gives CAWRGRREGPKTQYF.

V gene TRBV27 combines with J gene TRBJ2-1; tentative D call: TRBD2 (5 bases). The CDR3 runs to 14 residues. Germline values: CDR1 MNHEY, CDR2 SMNVEV (reference sequence). Trimming pared 6 bases from V and 11 bases from J, leaving 20 bases between. This CDR3 is CASSPSHGMGKQFF. DNA for the CDR3: TGTGCCAGCAGCCCCTCCCACGGGATGGGAAAGCAGTTCTTC.

To note about this clone: Other DNA variants within this sample encode the same CDR3. The chain couples TRBV28 to TRBJ2-7; D remains unclear. The CDR3 is 13 residues long. Germline values: CDR1 MDHEN, CDR2 SYDVKM. V lost 2 bases, J lost 4 bases, and 9 bases lay in between. The CDR3 reads CASSLPVSYEQYF. The CDR3 nucleotides are TGTGCCAGCAGTTTACCAGTATCTTACGAGCAGTACTTC.

Remarks on this clone: Other DNA sequences in the same sample also yield this CDR3. The rearrangement joins TRBV6-5 to TRBJ2-7; 7 bases match TRBD1. The V gene's germline CDR1 is MNHEY and CDR2 SVGAGI. The CDR3 has 14 residues. V lost 0 bases to trimming and J lost 2 bases; unmatched junction nucleotides: 1. As DNA, the CDR3 is TGTGCCAGCAGTTACTCGGGACAGACCTACGAGCAGTACTTC. As protein: CASSYSGQTYEQYF.

The rearrangement joins TRBV6-6 to TRBJ1-5; D gene ambiguous. Trimming left V 6 bases short and J 9 bases short, with 12 bases between. The CDR3 consists of 12 residues. In germline, CDR1 is MNHNY, CDR2 SVGAGI (reference sequence). CDR3 DNA: TGTGCCAGCAGGGCCCAGTTTTTGCCCCAGCATTTT. Translating it yields CASRAQFLPQHF.

A remark on this clone: This specimen includes other DNA sequences encoding the same CDR3. This chain joins TRBV18 and TRBJ1-1; no clear D gene. The germline V gene has CDR1 KGHSH and CDR2 LQKENI. This CDR3 has 11 amino acids. Trimming removed 6 bases at V and 5 bases at J, with 7 bases between. This chain's CDR3 is CASSPKTEAFF. The DNA for the CDR3 is TGTGCCAGCTCCCCCAAAACTGAAGCTTTCTTT.

This chain uses TRBV12-5 with TRBJ2-1; 8 nucleotides align to TRBD1. The CDR3 is 14 residues long. Trimming at V came to 6 bases and at J to 6 bases, leaving 7 bases not matched to a gene. CDR1 and CDR2 (germline): LGHNT, FRNRAP. This chain's CDR3 is CASGKTGAVNEQFF. CDR3 bases: TGTGCTAGTGGCAAGACAGGGGCTGTCAATGAGCAGTTCTTC. The full variable domain, in which reference TRBV12-5 and TRBJ2-1 provide the parts outside the CDR3, is DARVTQTPRHKVTEMGQEVTMRCQPILGHNTVFWYRQTMMQGLELLAYFRNRAPLDDSGMPKDRFSAEMPDATLATLKIQPSEPRDSAVYFCASGKTGAVNEQFFGPGTRLTVL.

This clone is a singleton in its sample. The chain joins TRBV6-5 to TRBJ2-7; no definite D call. The V and J ends lost 6 bases and 0 bases respectively, with 12 bases between them. The CDR3 is 14 residues long. Germline V gene data show CDR1 as MNHEY and CDR2 as SVGAGI. CDR3 sequence reads: CASSPTLFSYEQYF. The CDR3 region has the DNA TGTGCCAGCAGCCCGACCTTGTTCTCCTACGAGCAGTACTTC.

A single count supports this clone. The chain has TRBV14 and TRBJ2-7; D is ambiguous. The V gene's germline CDR1 is SGHDN and CDR2 FVKESK. Trimming cost V 3 bases and J 0 bases, with 15 bases left between them. This CDR3 spans 16 amino acids. DNA for the CDR3: TGTGCCAGCAGCCAGGCTGTAGGTTCGGGCTCCTACGAGCAGTACTTC. It codes for CASSQAVGSGSYEQYF.

V and J are TRBV28 and TRBJ1-5, with D perhaps TRBD1 (6 bases). CDR1 and CDR2 from the germline V gene are MDHEN and SYDVKM. CDR3 length equals 18 residues. The germline V and J ends were trimmed by 1 base and 9 bases, with 25 bases remaining between them. The CDR3 loop reads CASSLYSPLQTGFSPQHF. CDR3 nucleotides: TGTGCCAGCAGTTTATATTCCCCCCTCCAGACAGGATTCTCGCCCCAGCATTTT.

The V gene is TRBV9, the J gene TRBJ2-7; 7 nucleotides line up with TRBD2. Trimming cost V 0 bases and J 5 bases; bases outside gene matches: 8. The germline gives CDR1 SGDLS, CDR2 YYNGEE. The CDR3 spans 15 residues. CDR3 nucleotide sequence: TGTGCCAGCAGCGTAGACGGGAGGCTTCAGGACGAGCAGTACTTC. It specifies CASSVDGRLQDEQYF.

V gene TRBV4-3 combines with J gene TRBJ2-2; TRBD2 might be the D (6 bases). V was cut by 0 bases and J by 3 bases, with 8 bases left in between. CDR3 length equals 15 residues. The V gene's germline CDR1 is LGHNA and CDR2 YSLEER. The CDR3, as DNA: TGCGCCAGCAGCCAAGATGGGAGGTACACCGGGGAGCTGTTTTTT. As protein: CASSQDGRYTGELFF.

This chain links TRBV5-4 with TRBJ2-1; D possibly uses TRBD1 or TRBD2 (5 bases each). CDR3 length: 15 amino acids. Per the germline V gene, CDR1 is SGHNT and CDR2 is YYREEE (reference sequence). V was clipped by 3 bases and J by 11 bases, with 21 bases between them. The CDR3 DNA follows: TGTGCCAGCAGCTCTGTCCCTAGCAGGGCCAACAAGCAGTTCTTC. It yields the protein CASSSVPSRANKQFF.

This clone was seen a single time. The chain has TRBV6-5 and TRBJ1-5; no clear D gene. Germline CDR1 reads MNHEY; CDR2 reads SVGAGI. The CDR3 is 14 amino acids. Trimming cost V 4 bases and J 4 bases, with 11 bases left between them. This CDR3 is CASSSGLKNQPQHF. DNA for the CDR3: TGTGCCAGCAGTTCAGGACTAAAGAATCAGCCCCAGCATTTT.

This chain joins TRBV6-1 and TRBJ2-3; TRBD1 agrees at 8 bases. Per the germline V gene, CDR1 is MNHNS and CDR2 is SASEGT. This CDR3 region has 14 residues. J gave up 4 bases and V 3 bases, and 3 bases lay outside the gene matches. The CDR3 region is CASSETTGADTQYF. For the CDR3, the DNA is TGTGCCAGCAGTGAGACGACAGGGGCAGATACGCAGTATTTT.

The chain employs TRBV6-5 and TRBJ2-7; weak D call: TRBD1 (6 bases). The V and J ends lost 6 bases and 3 bases respectively, with 18 bases between them. Germline V gene data show CDR1 as MNHEY and CDR2 as SVGAGI. The CDR3 runs 15 residues. The CDR3 protein is CASSERAQGFYEQYF. CDR3 nucleotides: TGTGCCAGCAGCGAAAGGGCCCAGGGGTTCTACGAGCAGTACTTC.

V usage is TRBV7-9 and J usage is TRBJ1-2; 8 bases line up with TRBD1. Trimming took 1 base from V and 7 from J; bases not matched to a gene: 11. In germline, CDR1 is SEHNR, CDR2 FQNEAQ (reference sequence). The CDR3 has 16 amino acids. The CDR3 nucleotides read TGTGCCAGCAGCTTAGGAGGCCTGGACAGGGACTTTGGCTACACCTTC. This encodes CASSLGGLDRDFGYTF.